Following are 21 T cell receptor beta chains from one sample sequenced in a study of blood T cell repertoires in COVID-19. Assay: immunoSEQ multiplex PCR; the TCRdb copy retains only in-frame clones and omits some. The table records about 160,000 clones, about nine tenths of them present only once. Sequenced sample: peripheral blood. These receptors were collected from a man younger than 30 with acute or convalescent COVID-19.

The V gene is TRBV7-6, the J gene TRBJ2-3; tentative D call: TRBD2 (5 bases). Per the germline V gene, CDR1 is SGHVS and CDR2 is FNYEAQ. The CDR3 runs 15 residues. V was pared by 4 bases and J by 2 bases, with 13 bases between. The CDR3 protein is CASSSGGDFTDTQYF. In DNA, the CDR3 is TGTGCCAGCAGCTCAGGAGGCGACTTCACAGATACGCAGTATTTT.

This rearrangement joins TRBV30 to TRBJ2-2, with 8 bases aligning to TRBD2. The V gene end was trimmed by 0 bases and the J gene end by 4 bases; junction bases not matched to a gene: 7. Germline CDR1 GTSNPN, CDR2 SVGIG (reference sequence). The CDR3 spans 16 residues. For the CDR3, the DNA is TGTGCCTGGAGTGTCGGGGGGGCAGGCGGCACCGGGGAGCTGTTTTTT. Its protein product is CAWSVGGAGGTGELFF.

V is TRBV11-2 and J is TRBJ2-7; TRBD1 is a possible D gene (6 bases). The CDR3 extends over 15 amino acids. V was pared by 3 bases and J by 1 base, with 13 bases between. Germline assignment: CDR1 SGHAT and CDR2 FQNNGV. CDR3 nucleotides: TGTGCCAGCAGCTTTGGGGGACATTATTCCTACGAGCAGTACTTC. Translated: CASSFGGHYSYEQYF.

The CDR3 DNA is TGTGCCAGCGGCCAGATGGGCAATCAGCCCCAGCATTTT. This encodes CASGQMGNQPQHF. The V gene is TRBV12-3 or TRBV12-4, the J gene TRBJ1-5; D is undetermined. V was trimmed by 8 bases and J by 2 bases, leaving 10 bases between them. The CDR3 consists of 13 residues.

The V call is TRBV5-6, the J call TRBJ2-7; TRBD2 agrees at 7 bases. CDR3 length equals 12 residues. The V and J ends lost 4 bases and 4 bases, in that order; junction bases with no gene match: 2. Germline assignment: CDR1 SGHDT and CDR2 YYEEEE. CDR3 nucleotide sequence: TGTGCCAGCAGCCACGGGGGGTACGAGCAGTACTTC. Its translation is CASSHGGYEQYF.

The V gene is TRBV27, the J gene TRBJ1-2, with a weak D call TRBD1 (6 bases). The V end lost 0 bases, the J end lost 1 base, and 9 bases lay between the germline ends. This CDR3 is built from 15 residues. CDR1 is MNHEY and CDR2 is SMNVEV in the germline V gene (reference sequence). The CDR3 DNA is TGTGCCAGCAGTTTATCCCTGGACAGTAACTATGGCTACACCTTC. Protein sequence: CASSLSLDSNYGYTF.

CDR3 loop: CATSRDIDREPQHF. The CDR3 coding sequence is TGTGCCACCAGCAGAGACATTGACAGGGAGCCCCAGCATTTT. The J gene is TRBJ1-5, the V gene TRBV15; TRBD1 aligns across 7 bases. J gave up 8 bases and V 0 bases, and 4 bases lay outside the gene matches. The germline gives CDR1 LNHNV, CDR2 YYDKDF (reference sequence). This CDR3 has 14 residues.

This clone was observed a single time. The chain carries TRBV15 and TRBJ2-7; weak D call: TRBD1 (5 bases). V lost 1 base to trimming and J lost 3 bases, with 7 bases between them. The CDR3 totals 13 residues. Germline V gives CDR1 LNHNV, CDR2 YYDKDF (reference sequence). CDR3 in DNA: TGTGCCACCAGCAGAGGAACAGGCTACGAGCAGTACTTC. Encoded protein: CATSRGTGYEQYF.

This chain uses TRBV5-4 with TRBJ1-2; 9 positions agree with TRBD1. Trimming removed 4 bases from V and 8 bases from J; junction bases left unmatched: 9. The CDR3 contains 14 residues. The germline gives CDR1 SGHNT, CDR2 YYREEE (reference sequence). This chain's CDR3 is CASSLQGAPYGYTF. In DNA form, the CDR3 reads TGTGCCAGCAGCCTACAGGGGGCACCTTACGGCTACACCTTC.

The rearrangement joins TRBV19 to TRBJ1-4; 11 nucleotides match TRBD1. This CDR3 is built from 16 residues. J was trimmed by 0 bases and V by 11 bases; bases with no gene match: 8. CDR1 and CDR2 from the germline V gene are LNHDA and SQIVND (reference sequence). The CDR3 nucleotides read TGTGCCTGTGGGACAGGGGGGAAAGCAACTAATGAAAAACTGTTTTTT. Its protein product is CACGTGGKATNEKLFF.

This chain links TRBV21-1 with TRBJ2-7; the listed D gene, TRBD2, was not tested against the DNA. TRBV21-1 is flagged as a pseudogene. CDR3 length: 16 amino acids. CDR3: CARIAGEGAGLYEQYF. The CDR3 DNA reads TGTGCCCGCATAGCGGGAGAGGGGGCGGGGCTCTACGAGCAGTACTTC.

The chain has TRBV4-1 and TRBJ1-1; D not certain. The CDR3 sequence is 16 residues long. V lost 7 bases and J lost 3, with 21 bases in between. Germline V gene lookup returns CDR1 MGHRA and CDR2 YSYEKL. The CDR3 DNA is TGCGCCAGCACCAACTTACCCCGCGGGAGGGACACTGAAGCTTTCTTT. It encodes CASTNLPRGRDTEAFF.

This chain links TRBV18 with TRBJ1-1, with 10 bases aligning to TRBD1. Germline V gives CDR1 KGHSH, CDR2 LQKENI. The CDR3 spans 14 residues. With V trimmed by 3 bases and J by 3 bases, 1 base remained unmatched. CDR3 bases: TGTGCCAGCTCACCCGGGACAGGGGACACTGAAGCTTTCTTT. Translating it yields CASSPGTGDTEAFF.

V gene TRBV29-1 combines with J gene TRBJ2-7; D not certain. The CDR3 is made up of 11 amino acids. From germline, CDR1 is SQVTM and CDR2 ANQGSEA. The V end was cut by 1 base, the J end by 2 bases, with 3 bases between. The CDR3 here is CSVEAAYEQYF. The CDR3 region has the DNA TGCAGCGTTGAAGCCGCCTACGAGCAGTACTTC.

V is TRBV6-2 or TRBV6-3 and J is TRBJ1-2, with D possibly being TRBD1 (6 bases). V was pared by 6 bases and J by 8 bases, with 19 bases between. The CDR3 is 14 amino acids. CDR1 is MNHEY and CDR2 is SVGEGT in the germline V gene. The DNA for the CDR3 is TGTGCCAGCAGCCTTCTAGACAGAGGGGGAGGCTACACCTTC. Residues: CASSLLDRGGGYTF.

The chain employs TRBV19 and TRBJ2-5, with a tentative D call TRBD1 (5 bases). V was pared by 6 bases and J by 2 bases, with 10 bases between. This CDR3 spans 13 amino acids. From germline, CDR1 is LNHDA and CDR2 SQIVND (reference sequence). The CDR3: CASRLGPQETQYF. In DNA form, the CDR3 reads TGTGCCAGTAGACTGGGGCCTCAAGAGACCCAGTACTTC.

This clone was seen just once. The rearrangement joins TRBV2 to TRBJ1-5; 9 positions agree with TRBD1. This CDR3 comprises 17 residues. Unmatched junction bases numbered 10, after V lost 5 bases and J lost 2 bases. Germline V CDR1 and CDR2: SNHLY, FYNNEI. The CDR3 loop is CASSLQGAGRGNQPQHF. DNA of the CDR3: TGTGCCAGCAGTCTACAGGGGGCGGGTCGGGGCAATCAGCCCCAGCATTTT.

The chain combines TRBV11-2 with TRBJ2-7, with D possibly being TRBD2 (6 bases). Germline CDR1 is SGHAT and CDR2 is FQNNGV. V was shortened by 0 bases and J by 0 bases, with 15 bases between the two germline ends. This CDR3 comprises 17 residues. The CDR3 nucleotides read TGTGCCAGCAGCTTAGATATCGAGCGGGTCAGCTCCTACGAGCAGTACTTC. Its protein is CASSLDIERVSSYEQYF.

The chain employs TRBV3-1 (or the pseudogene TRBV3-2) and TRBJ2-1; 12 bases agree with TRBD2. Germline assignment: CDR1 LGHDT and CDR2 YNNKEL (reference sequence). The ends lost 0 bases at V and 2 bases at J; junction bases unmatched: 2. This CDR3 is 17 amino acids long. Here the CDR3 reads CASSQDLAGGPYNEQFF. The CDR3, as DNA: TGTGCCAGCAGCCAAGATCTAGCGGGAGGGCCCTACAATGAGCAGTTCTTC.

The rearrangement links TRBV19 to TRBJ1-2; no clear D gene. V gave up 8 bases and J gave up 0 bases, with 13 bases separating them. This CDR3 spans 14 amino acids. Germline CDR1 is LNHDA and CDR2 is SQIVND (reference sequence). The CDR3 protein is CASSPNRSNYGYTF. The CDR3 DNA is TGTGCCAGTTCACCCAACCGGTCTAACTATGGCTACACCTTC.

The J gene is TRBJ1-2, the V gene TRBV10-2; TRBD1 agrees at 8 bases. The CDR3 extends over 14 amino acids. Trimming took 3 bases from V and 4 from J; bases not matched to a gene: 4. Germline-derived CDR1 and CDR2 are WSHSY and SAAADI. The CDR3 here is CASSEQGGLYGYTF. The CDR3 bases are TGCGCCAGCAGTGAACAGGGGGGCCTCTATGGCTACACCTTC.